The TCR beta chain under discussion was sequenced for a study of blood T cell repertoires in COVID-19. On the study more broadly: Italy, Spain and the United States were the sources of the convalescent and acute COVID-19 samples. PBMCs, B-cell-depleted T cells, or T cells were the source of the cDNA or gDNA that made up the material.

V shed 1 base and J shed 2 bases, with 10 bases lying between them. Germline V gene sequence: CDR1 SGHTA, CDR2 FQGTGA. The CDR3 is 15 amino acids. Original processing notes: Amplification from reference gene primers served as the basis for estimated nucleated cell counts. Assay used: immunoSEQ multiplex PCR; TCRdb lists only in-frame clones, some missing. That table supplies the V and J calls and clone size; D and trimming were determined from the DNA. This sample has over 50,000 clones, with roughly three quarters found just once. The sequenced material came from peripheral blood. This TCR came from a human donor with active or convalescent COVID-19. The donor label of this sample is uncertain. The J gene is TRBJ2-3, the V gene TRBV7-3, with D unresolved. The CDR3 bases are TGTGCCAGCAGCTTAAGGCCAGGAAACACAGATACGCAGTATTTT. It encodes CASSLRPGNTDTQYF.